Given below is one T cell receptor beta chain in context. The sample originates from a study of monozygotic twins with inflammatory bowel disease. Across eight separate reactions for each sample, cDNA was made. Through template switching, UMIs that included a 6-nucleotide sample barcode were added. With the 5' RACE reads reprocessed, TCRdb shows one record per CDR3 protein and no DNA. Here the sample table reports 200,000 to 250,000 distinct CDR3 sequences. The sequencing input was blood. This sequence originates from a human donor with ulcerative colitis or Crohn's disease, or a healthy co-twin of an affected twin (not recorded which).

The CDR3 here is CASMQGRDTQYF. V usage is TRBV12-3 or TRBV12-4 and J usage is TRBJ2-3; checking the TCRdb D call of TRBD1 is not possible without DNA. CDR3 length equals 12 residues.